This record concerns one TCR beta chain sequence. The J segment lost 1 base and the V segment lost 0 bases, leaving 2 bases of the junction unmatched. Per germline, CDR1 SGHRS and CDR2 YFSETQ. The CDR3 is 15 residues long. This sample was taken from a study of blood T cell repertoires in COVID-19. About the research overall: T cells, B-cell-depleted T cells, or PBMCs supplied cDNA or gDNA.

Method: immunoSEQ multiplex PCR; TCRdb's copy keeps in-frame clones and lacks some. The sample shows around 18,000 clones, approximately 89% of them seen only once. Sequenced input: peripheral blood. This TCR derives from a human donor in a cohort sampled during active COVID-19. V usage is TRBV5-1 and J usage is TRBJ2-7, with 9 positions matching TRBD1. In DNA form, the CDR3 reads TGCGCCAGCAGCTTGGGGGGACAGGGATCCTACGAGCAGTACTTC. Translating it yields CASSLGGQGSYEQYF. The full variable domain, with the rest looked up from reference TRBV5-1 and TRBJ2-7, is KAGVTQTPRYLIKTRGQQVTLSCSPISGHRSVSWYQQTPGQGLQFLFEYFSETQRNKGNFPGRFSGRQFSNSRSEMNVSTLELGDSALYLCASSLGGQGSYEQYFGPGTRLTVT.